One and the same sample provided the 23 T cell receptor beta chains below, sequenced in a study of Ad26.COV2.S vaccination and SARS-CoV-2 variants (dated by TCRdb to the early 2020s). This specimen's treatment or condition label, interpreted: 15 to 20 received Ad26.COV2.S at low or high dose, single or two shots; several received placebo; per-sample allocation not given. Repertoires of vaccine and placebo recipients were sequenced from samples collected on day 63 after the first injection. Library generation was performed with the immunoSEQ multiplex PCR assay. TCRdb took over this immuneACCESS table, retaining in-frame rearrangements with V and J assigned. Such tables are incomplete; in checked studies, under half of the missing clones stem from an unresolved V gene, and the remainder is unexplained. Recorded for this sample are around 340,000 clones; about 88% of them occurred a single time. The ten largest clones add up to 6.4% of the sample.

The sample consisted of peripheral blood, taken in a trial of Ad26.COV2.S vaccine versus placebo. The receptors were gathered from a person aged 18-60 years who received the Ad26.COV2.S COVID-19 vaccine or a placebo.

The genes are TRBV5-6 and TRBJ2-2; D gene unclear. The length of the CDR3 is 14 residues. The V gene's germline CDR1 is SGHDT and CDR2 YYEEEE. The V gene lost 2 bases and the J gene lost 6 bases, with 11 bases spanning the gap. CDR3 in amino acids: CASSFGGPAGELFF. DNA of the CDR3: TGTGCCAGCAGCTTTGGTGGCCCCGCCGGGGAGCTGTTTTTT.

The DNA for the CDR3 is TGCGCCAGCAGCTTGTCGAGGGGGATGGGGAACACTGAAGCTTTCTTT. Translated: CASSLSRGMGNTEAFF. J is TRBJ1-1 and V is TRBV5-1; D is possibly TRBD1 (6 bases). Per germline, CDR1 SGHRS and CDR2 YFSETQ. The V end was cut by 1 base, the J end by 1 base, with 14 bases between. The CDR3 has 16 residues.

The CDR3 DNA sequence: TGTGCCAGCAGCCAAGATCTTAGGGGGCCGCGCAATGAGCAGTTCTTC. Translated: CASSQDLRGPRNEQFF. V is TRBV4-2 and J is TRBJ2-1, with 7 nucleotides matching TRBD1. The V and J ends lost 0 bases and 6 bases, in that order; junction bases with no gene match: 8. CDR3 length equals 16 residues. Per the germline V gene, CDR1 is LGHNA and CDR2 is YNFKEQ.

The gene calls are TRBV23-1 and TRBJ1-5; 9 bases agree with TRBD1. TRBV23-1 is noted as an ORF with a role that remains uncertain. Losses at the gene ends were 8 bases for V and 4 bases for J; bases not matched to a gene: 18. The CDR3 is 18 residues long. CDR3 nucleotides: TGCGCCAGCGGCTTACGTCCGGGACAGGGAGAGGAAAATCAGCCCCAGCATTTT. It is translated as CASGLRPGQGEENQPQHF.

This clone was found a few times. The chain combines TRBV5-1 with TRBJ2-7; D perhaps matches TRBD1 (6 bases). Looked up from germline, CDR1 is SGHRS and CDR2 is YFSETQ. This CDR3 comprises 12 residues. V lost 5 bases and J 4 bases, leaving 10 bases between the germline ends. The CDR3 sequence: CASRVTGYEQYF. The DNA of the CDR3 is TGCGCCAGCAGGGTGACAGGTTACGAGCAGTACTTC.

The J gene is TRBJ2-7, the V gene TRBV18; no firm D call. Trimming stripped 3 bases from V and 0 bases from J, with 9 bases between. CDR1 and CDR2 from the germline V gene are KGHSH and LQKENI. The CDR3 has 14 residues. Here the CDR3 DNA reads TGTGCCAGCTCACCTACCCCACTCTCCTACGAGCAGTACTTC. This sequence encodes CASSPTPLSYEQYF.

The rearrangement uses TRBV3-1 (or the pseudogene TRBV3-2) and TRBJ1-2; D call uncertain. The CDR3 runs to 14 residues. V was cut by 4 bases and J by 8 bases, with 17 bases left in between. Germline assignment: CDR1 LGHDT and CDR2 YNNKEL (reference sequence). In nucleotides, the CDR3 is TGTGCCAGCAGCCCAACTGGACGGCTCGGAGGCTACACCTTC. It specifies CASSPTGRLGGYTF.

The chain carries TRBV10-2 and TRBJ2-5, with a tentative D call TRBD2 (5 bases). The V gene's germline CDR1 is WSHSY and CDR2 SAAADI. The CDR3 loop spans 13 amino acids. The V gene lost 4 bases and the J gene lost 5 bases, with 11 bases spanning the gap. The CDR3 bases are TGCGCCAGCAGTGGTGGGAGCTATGAGACCCAGTACTTC. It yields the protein CASSGGSYETQYF.

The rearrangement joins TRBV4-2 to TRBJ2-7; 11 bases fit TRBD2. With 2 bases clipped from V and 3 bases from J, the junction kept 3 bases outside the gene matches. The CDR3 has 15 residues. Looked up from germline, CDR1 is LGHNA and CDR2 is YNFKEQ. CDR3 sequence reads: CASSQPGLAVYEQYF. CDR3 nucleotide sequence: TGTGCCAGCAGCCAACCGGGACTAGCGGTCTACGAGCAGTACTTC.

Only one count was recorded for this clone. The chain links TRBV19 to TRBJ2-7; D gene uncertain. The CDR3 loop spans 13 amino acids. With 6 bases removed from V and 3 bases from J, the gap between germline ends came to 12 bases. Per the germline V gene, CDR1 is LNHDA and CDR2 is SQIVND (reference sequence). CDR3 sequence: CASSPSPSYEQYF. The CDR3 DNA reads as TGTGCCAGTAGCCCCTCCCCTAGCTACGAGCAGTACTTC.

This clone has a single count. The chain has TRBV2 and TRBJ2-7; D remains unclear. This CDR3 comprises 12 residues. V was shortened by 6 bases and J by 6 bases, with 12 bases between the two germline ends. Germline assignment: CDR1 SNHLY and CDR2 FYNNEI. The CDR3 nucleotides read TGTGCCAGCAGGGCCGACGTAGTCGAGCAGTACTTC. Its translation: CASRADVVEQYF. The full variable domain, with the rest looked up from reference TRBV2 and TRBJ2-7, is EPEVTQTPSHQVTQMGQEVILRCVPISNHLYFYWYRQILGQKVEFLVSFYNNEISEKSEIFDDQFSVERPDGSNFTLKIRSTKLEDSAMYFCASRADVVEQYFGPGTRLTVT.

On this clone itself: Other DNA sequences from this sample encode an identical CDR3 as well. The CDR3 loop is CASSATGMNTEAFF. The CDR3 DNA follows: TGTGCCAGCAGCGCGACAGGGATGAACACTGAAGCTTTCTTT. The V gene is TRBV9, the J gene TRBJ1-1, with 7 bases that match TRBD1. V lost 3 bases to trimming and J lost 0 bases; unmatched junction nucleotides: 2. CDR1 SGDLS and CDR2 YYNGEE come from the germline V gene. CDR3 length: 14 amino acids.

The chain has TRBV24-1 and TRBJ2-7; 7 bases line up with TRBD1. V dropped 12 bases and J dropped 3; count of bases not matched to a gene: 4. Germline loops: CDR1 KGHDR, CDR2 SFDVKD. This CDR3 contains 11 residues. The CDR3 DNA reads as TGTGCCGTGGGGGACAGCTACGAGCAGTACTTC. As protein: CAVGDSYEQYF.

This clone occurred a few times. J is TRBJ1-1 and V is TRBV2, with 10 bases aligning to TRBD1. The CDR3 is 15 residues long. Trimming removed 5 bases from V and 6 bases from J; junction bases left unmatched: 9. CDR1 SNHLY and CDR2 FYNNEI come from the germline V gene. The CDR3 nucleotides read TGTGCCAGCAGTACACGGGGACAGGGGAGCGCTGAAGCTTTCTTT. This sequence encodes CASSTRGQGSAEAFF.

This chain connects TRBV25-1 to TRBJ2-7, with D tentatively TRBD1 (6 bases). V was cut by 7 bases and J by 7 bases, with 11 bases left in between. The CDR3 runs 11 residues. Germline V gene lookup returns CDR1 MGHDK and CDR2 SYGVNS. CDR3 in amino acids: CASTDSWEQYF. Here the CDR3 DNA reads TGTGCCAGCACGGACAGCTGGGAGCAGTACTTC.

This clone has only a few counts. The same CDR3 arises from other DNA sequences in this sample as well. CDR3 in amino acids: CASSLDRSYGYTF. The DNA for the CDR3 is TGTGCCAGCAGCTTAGACAGGAGCTATGGCTACACCTTC. This chain links TRBV11-2 with TRBJ1-2; D is ambiguous. The CDR3 totals 13 residues. Trimming removed 0 bases at V and 4 bases at J, with 6 bases between. The germline gives CDR1 SGHAT, CDR2 FQNNGV.

CDR3 coding DNA: TGTGCCAGCAGCCGACTCTCGATCAAAGCAACCGGGGAGCTGTTTTTT. This translates into CASSRLSIKATGELFF. V and J are TRBV7-3 and TRBJ2-2; D gene unclear. V shed 5 bases and J shed 5 bases, with 18 bases lying between them. Looked up from germline, CDR1 is SGHTA and CDR2 is FQGTGA. The CDR3 is made up of 16 amino acids. Combining the CDR3 with reference TRBV7-3 and TRBJ2-2 gives the whole variable domain GAGVSQTPSNKVTEKGKYVELRCDPISGHTALYWYRQSLGQGPEFLIYFQGTGAADDSGLPNDRFFAVRPEGSVSTLKIQRTERGDSAVYLCASSRLSIKATGELFFGEGSRLTVL.

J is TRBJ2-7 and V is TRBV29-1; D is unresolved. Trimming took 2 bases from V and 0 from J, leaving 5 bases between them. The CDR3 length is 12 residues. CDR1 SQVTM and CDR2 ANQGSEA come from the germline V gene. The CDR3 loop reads CSVENLSYEQYF. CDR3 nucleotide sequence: TGCAGCGTTGAAAACCTCTCCTACGAGCAGTACTTC.

The CDR3 reads CASSHGQNYEQYF. CDR3 coding DNA: TGTGCCAGCAGCCACGGACAAAACTACGAGCAGTACTTC. The J gene is TRBJ2-7, the V gene TRBV7-2, with D maybe TRBD1 (5 bases). This CDR3 spans 13 amino acids. V was clipped by 5 bases and J by 3 bases, with 11 bases between them. Germline CDR1 reads SGHTA; CDR2 reads FQGNSA. The entire variable domain, with the rest obtained from reference TRBV7-2 and TRBJ2-7, is as follows: GAGVSQSPSNKVTEKGKDVELRCDPISGHTALYWYRQSLGQGLEFLIYFQGNSAPDKSGLPSDRFSAERTGGSVSTLTIQRTQQEDSAVYLCASSHGQNYEQYFGPGTRLTVT.

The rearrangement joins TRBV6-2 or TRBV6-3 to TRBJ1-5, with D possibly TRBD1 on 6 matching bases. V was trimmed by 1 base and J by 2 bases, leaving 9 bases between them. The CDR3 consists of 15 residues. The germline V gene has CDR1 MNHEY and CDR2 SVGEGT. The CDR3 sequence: CASSYLAGGNQPQHF. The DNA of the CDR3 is TGTGCCAGCAGTTACTTGGCAGGGGGCAATCAGCCCCAGCATTTT.

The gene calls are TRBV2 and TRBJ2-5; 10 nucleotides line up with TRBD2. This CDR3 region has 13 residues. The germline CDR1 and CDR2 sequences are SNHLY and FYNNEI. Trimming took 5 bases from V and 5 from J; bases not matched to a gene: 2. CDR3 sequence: CASSSSGGETQYF. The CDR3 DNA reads TGTGCCAGCAGTTCTAGCGGGGGTGAGACCCAGTACTTC.

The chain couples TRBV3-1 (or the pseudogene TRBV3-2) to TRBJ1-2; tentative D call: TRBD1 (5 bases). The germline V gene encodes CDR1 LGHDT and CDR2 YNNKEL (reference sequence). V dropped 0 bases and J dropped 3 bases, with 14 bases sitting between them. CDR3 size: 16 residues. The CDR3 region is CASSQDIGQPYYGYTF. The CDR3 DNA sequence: TGTGCCAGCAGCCAAGATATCGGACAACCGTACTATGGCTACACCTTC.

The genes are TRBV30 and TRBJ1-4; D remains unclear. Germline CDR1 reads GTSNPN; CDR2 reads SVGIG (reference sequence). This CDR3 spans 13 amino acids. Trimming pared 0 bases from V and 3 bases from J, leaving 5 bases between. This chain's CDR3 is CAWSVGANEKLFF. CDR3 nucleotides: TGTGCCTGGAGTGTAGGTGCTAATGAAAAACTGTTTTTT.